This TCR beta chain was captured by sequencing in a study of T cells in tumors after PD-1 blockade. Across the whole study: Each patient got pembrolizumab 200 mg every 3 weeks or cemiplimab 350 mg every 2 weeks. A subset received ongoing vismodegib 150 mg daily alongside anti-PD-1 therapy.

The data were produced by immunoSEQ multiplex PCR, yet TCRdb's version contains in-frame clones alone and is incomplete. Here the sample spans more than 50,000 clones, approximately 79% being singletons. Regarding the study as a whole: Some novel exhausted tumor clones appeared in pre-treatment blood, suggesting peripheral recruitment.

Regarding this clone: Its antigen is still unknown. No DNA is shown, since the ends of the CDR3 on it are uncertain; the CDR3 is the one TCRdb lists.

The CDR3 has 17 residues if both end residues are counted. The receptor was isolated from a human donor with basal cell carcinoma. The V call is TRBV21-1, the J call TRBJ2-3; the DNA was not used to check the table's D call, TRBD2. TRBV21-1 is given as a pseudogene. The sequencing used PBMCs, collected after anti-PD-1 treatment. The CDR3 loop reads CASSSDRDYTCTDTQYF.